A single sample gave rise to the 30 T cell receptor beta chains below, sequenced in a study of shared clonotypes between healthy human individuals. Generated by immunoSEQ multiplex PCR, the TCRdb table keeps only in-frame clones and is missing some. Among more than 2 million clones, about 95% were seen once, and the ten largest hold roughly 1%. Only CD45RO-negative cells positively selected for CCR7 counted as naive CD8 cells, so terminally differentiated effector memory CD45RA+ cells were excluded. Sequenced material: naive CD8+ T cells sorted from blood. The receptors shown here come from a man between 18 and 35 years old in good health.

The rearrangement uses TRBV6-1 and TRBJ1-2, with a possible D match to TRBD1 (5 bases). The V and J ends lost 10 bases and 4 bases respectively, with 16 bases between them. Germline V CDR1 and CDR2: MNHNS, SASEGT. The CDR3 is 13 residues long. The CDR3 loop is CAILAGIFYGYTF. The CDR3 DNA reads as TGTGCCATCCTTGCAGGGATATTCTATGGCTACACCTTC.

Turning to this clone: The same CDR3 arises from other DNA sequences in this sample as well. This chain joins TRBV6-5 and TRBJ2-7; TRBD1 aligns across 9 bases. V trimming: 0 bases; J trimming: 0 bases; junction bases outside the gene matches: 0. CDR3 length: 15 residues. Germline CDR1 MNHEY, CDR2 SVGAGI. CDR3 in DNA: TGTGCCAGCAGTTACTCGACAGGGGGCTCCTACGAGCAGTACTTC. Translated: CASSYSTGGSYEQYF.

The chain recombines TRBV30 with TRBJ1-1, with 8 bases aligning to TRBD1. V lost 7 bases to trimming and J lost 5 bases; unmatched junction nucleotides: 12. Per germline, CDR1 GTSNPN and CDR2 SVGIG (reference sequence). The CDR3 extends over 14 amino acids. Here the CDR3 DNA reads TGTGCCTACAAGTCAACTACAGGGGGAACTGAAGCTTTCTTT. Protein: CAYKSTTGGTEAFF.

The rearrangement joins TRBV5-6 to TRBJ1-1; no firm D call. Trimming left V 5 bases short and J 4 bases short, with 9 bases between. CDR3 length: 12 amino acids. Germline lookup yields CDR1 SGHDT and CDR2 YYEEEE. CDR3 amino acids: CASSSVGTEAFF. Written as DNA, the CDR3 is TGTGCCAGCAGTTCCGTGGGCACTGAAGCTTTCTTT.

V usage is TRBV5-1 and J usage is TRBJ2-7; D not resolved. V lost 5 bases and J lost 3, with 21 bases in between. The length of the CDR3 is 16 residues. Germline-derived CDR1 and CDR2 are SGHRS and YFSETQ. Here the CDR3 reads CASSPTDGMGFYEQYF. The DNA for the CDR3 is TGCGCCAGCAGTCCGACCGATGGGATGGGTTTCTACGAGCAGTACTTC.

The V and J genes are TRBV29-1 and TRBJ2-2; no clear D gene. Germline CDR1 reads SQVTM; CDR2 reads ANQGSEA. The CDR3 spans 12 residues. V lost 6 bases to trimming and J lost 4 bases, with 9 bases between them. The DNA for the CDR3 is TGCAGCGTGGTAGGGCCCACCGGGGAGCTGTTTTTT. Residues: CSVVGPTGELFF.

A single count supports this clone. The junction departs from the called germline gene at one end, perhaps through a read error. The chain links TRBV7-7 to TRBJ2-7; D not resolved. CDR1 SSHAT and CDR2 FNYEAQ come from the germline V gene (reference sequence). CDR3 length: 13 amino acids. In DNA form, the CDR3 reads TGTGCTAGCAGCTTAGAGGCCACCTACGAGCAGTACTTC. As protein: CASSLEATYEQYF.

The gene calls are TRBV6-5 and TRBJ1-2; D gene ambiguous. The CDR3 runs 12 residues. CDR1 is MNHEY and CDR2 is SVGAGI in the germline V gene. V was pared by 2 bases and J by 7 bases, with 8 bases between. CDR3 region: CASSYDGSGYTF. In DNA form, the CDR3 reads TGTGCCAGCAGTTACGACGGGTCTGGCTACACCTTC.

The chain uses TRBV30 and TRBJ2-7; TRBD1 might be the D (5 bases). The ends were cut back, 3 bases at V and 1 base at J, with 10 bases in the middle. CDR1 is GTSNPN, CDR2 SVGIG, per germline (reference sequence). This CDR3 spans 13 amino acids. As DNA, the CDR3 is TGTGCCTGGAGGGGGCTTGGATCCTACGAGCAGTACTTC. This sequence encodes CAWRGLGSYEQYF.

This clone was observed a single time. The chain joins TRBV9 to TRBJ2-7, with 11 bases aligning to TRBD1. Unmatched junction bases numbered 5, after V lost 3 bases and J lost 3 bases. The CDR3 is 15 amino acids. Germline V gene sequence: CDR1 SGDLS, CDR2 YYNGEE. This CDR3 is CASSGGTGGLYEQYF. The CDR3 bases are TGTGCCAGCAGCGGCGGGACAGGGGGTCTCTACGAGCAGTACTTC.

With regard to this clone: Other DNA sequences in this specimen translate into the identical CDR3. The chain combines TRBV5-1 with TRBJ2-7; 8 bases are shared with TRBD1. The length of the CDR3 is 14 residues. Germline V lookup: CDR1 SGHRS, CDR2 YFSETQ. After removal of 4 bases from V and 2 bases from J, the junction contained 5 bases not matched to a gene. As DNA, the CDR3 is TGCGCCAGCAGCCCGGGGACAGGCCCCTACGAGCAGTACTTC. Translation gives CASSPGTGPYEQYF.

This clone was observed a handful of times. This sequence joins TRBV15 and TRBJ1-6; D remains unclear. Trimming left V 4 bases short and J 10 bases short, with 8 bases between. Germline CDR1 and CDR2: LNHNV and YYDKDF (reference sequence). CDR3 size: 12 residues. The CDR3 DNA reads TGTGCCACCAGCACTGGGGTATCACCCCTCCACTTT. Protein sequence: CATSTGVSPLHF.

The rearrangement links TRBV7-6 to TRBJ1-1; D gene uncertain. CDR1 and CDR2 from the germline V gene are SGHVS and FNYEAQ. This CDR3 has 14 amino acids. V lost 2 bases to trimming and J lost 5 bases, with 12 bases between them. Here the CDR3 DNA reads TGTGCCAGCAGCTTATCGAGTGTGTCTACTGAAGCTTTCTTT. It specifies CASSLSSVSTEAFF.

V is TRBV4-3 and J is TRBJ2-7, with 10 bases aligning to TRBD2. The germline V gene has CDR1 LGHNA and CDR2 YSLEER. This CDR3 comprises 15 residues. J lost 6 bases, V lost 4 bases, and 9 bases had no gene match. The CDR3 coding sequence is TGCGCCAGCAGCCCGGGGACTAGCGCTCCGAGCGAGCAGTACTTC. It is translated as CASSPGTSAPSEQYF.

The rearrangement links TRBV27 to TRBJ2-1, with D perhaps TRBD2 (5 bases). V lost 0 bases and J 4 bases, leaving 10 bases between the germline ends. The germline V gene has CDR1 MNHEY and CDR2 SMNVEV (reference sequence). The CDR3 spans 15 residues. This chain's CDR3 is CASSLSAGLYNEQFF. CDR3 DNA sequence: TGTGCCAGCAGTTTATCGGCGGGCCTTTACAATGAGCAGTTCTTC.

The chain employs TRBV5-6 and TRBJ2-7, with a weak D call TRBD2 (5 bases). Per germline, CDR1 SGHDT and CDR2 YYEEEE. The CDR3 spans 13 residues. The ends were cut back, 3 bases at V and 2 bases at J, with 9 bases in the middle. DNA for the CDR3: TGTGCCAGCAGCTCCACGGAGGCCTACGAGCAGTACTTC. This translates into CASSSTEAYEQYF.

The chain carries TRBV5-4 and TRBJ1-1; D may be TRBD1 (5 bases). Germline CDR1 is SGHNT and CDR2 is YYREEE (reference sequence). The CDR3 has 13 residues. V lost 4 bases and J 10 bases, leaving 17 bases between the germline ends. This CDR3 reads CASSPDGPGAAFF. CDR3 nucleotides: TGTGCCAGCAGCCCGGACGGGCCCGGGGCAGCTTTCTTT.

The chain employs TRBV5-4 and TRBJ2-7; a weak D match, TRBD2 (5 bases). The V gene's germline CDR1 is SGHNT and CDR2 YYREEE (reference sequence). The V and J ends lost 2 bases and 4 bases respectively, with 13 bases between them. This CDR3 has 14 amino acids. For the CDR3, the DNA is TGTGCCAGCAGCTTTGACGGGGAAGCGTACGAGCAGTACTTC. Translating gives CASSFDGEAYEQYF.

V gene TRBV15 combines with J gene TRBJ2-4, with D possibly being TRBD2 (5 bases). Germline lookup yields CDR1 LNHNV and CDR2 YYDKDF (reference sequence). Trimming pared 0 bases from V and 6 bases from J, leaving 9 bases between. The CDR3 has 14 residues. The CDR3 nucleotides are TGTGCCACCAGCAGAGAGGGAGTTGCAAACATTCAGTACTTC. This sequence encodes CATSREGVANIQYF. Supplemented by reference TRBV15 and TRBJ2-4, the full variable domain reads DAMVIQNPRYQVTQFGKPVTLSCSQTLNHNVMYWYQQKSSQAPKLLFHYYDKDFNNEADTPDNFQSRRPNTSFCFLDIRSPGLGDTAMYLCATSREGVANIQYFGAGTRLSVL.

Turning to this clone: This sample also contains other DNA sequences that code for the same CDR3. The chain is built from TRBV9 and TRBJ2-1, with no clear D. V was cut by 0 bases and J by 1 base, with 8 bases left in between. The CDR3 sequence is 15 residues long. CDR1 SGDLS and CDR2 YYNGEE come from the germline V gene. CDR3 region: CASSVGVTSYNEQFF. The CDR3 bases are TGTGCCAGCAGCGTAGGAGTTACGTCCTACAATGAGCAGTTCTTC.

Concerning this clone: Other nucleotide sequences from this sample produce the same CDR3. The chain uses TRBV30 and TRBJ2-2; D is unresolved. The CDR3 has 12 residues. Trimming cost V 0 bases and J 4 bases, with 3 bases left between them. From germline, CDR1 is GTSNPN and CDR2 SVGIG (reference sequence). CDR3 region: CAWSVSTGELFF. The CDR3 nucleotides read TGTGCCTGGAGTGTAAGCACCGGGGAGCTGTTTTTT.

Remarks on this clone: Relative to the germline gene, one junction end is altered; a read error may explain this. The chain uses TRBV4-1 and TRBJ2-7; the D is unclear. CDR1 is MGHRA and CDR2 is YSYEKL in the germline V gene. The CDR3 covers 15 residues. In DNA form, the CDR3 reads TGCGCCAGCAGCCAAGTCGAGATCCCAACCTACGGGCAGTACTTC. Protein: CASSQVEIPTYGQYF.

The chain carries TRBV2 and TRBJ1-5; D is possibly TRBD1 (6 bases). Trimming took 4 bases from V and 1 from J, leaving 11 bases between them. The CDR3 runs to 15 residues. CDR1 and CDR2 (germline): SNHLY, FYNNEI. The CDR3 DNA is TGTGCCAGCAGTGGGGGGACACTGAGCAATCAGCCCCAGCATTTT. Protein: CASSGGTLSNQPQHF.

The gene calls are TRBV11-2 and TRBJ2-7; tentative D call: TRBD2 (5 bases). There are 15 residues in the CDR3. V was trimmed by 1 base and J by 3 bases, leaving 13 bases between them. The germline V gene encodes CDR1 SGHAT and CDR2 FQNNGV. The CDR3 bases are TGTGCCAGCAGCTTAGGCCGAGGGTACGGCTACGAGCAGTACTTC. It codes for CASSLGRGYGYEQYF. Together with reference TRBV11-2 and TRBJ2-7, the CDR3 gives the full variable domain: EAGVAQSPRYKIIEKRQSVAFWCNPISGHATLYWYQQILGQGPKLLIQFQNNGVVDDSQLPKDRFSAERLKGVDSTLKIQPAKLEDSAVYLCASSLGRGYGYEQYFGPGTRLTVT.

The chain's CDR3 is CASSSTGELFF. Written as DNA, the CDR3 is TGTGCCAGCAGCTCCACCGGGGAGCTGTTTTTT. The rearrangement joins TRBV5-8 to TRBJ2-2; D uncertain. Germline V gene data show CDR1 as SGHTS and CDR2 as YDEGEE. CDR3 length equals 11 residues. V lost 3 bases and J lost 4, with 1 base in between.

V usage is TRBV2 and J usage is TRBJ2-3; 9 bases match TRBD2. Germline CDR1 and CDR2: SNHLY and FYNNEI. V was pared by 2 bases and J by 4 bases, with 7 bases of the junction left unmatched. The CDR3 runs 16 residues. The CDR3 nucleotides read TGTGCCAGCAGTGAACCTAGCGGGGTTTTCCCAGATACGCAGTATTTT. Its translation is CASSEPSGVFPDTQYF.

This chain links TRBV7-9 with TRBJ2-7; D is ambiguous. Germline V CDR1 and CDR2: SEHNR, FQNEAQ (reference sequence). Deletions cut 6 bases from V and 1 base from J, with 10 bases between. The CDR3 extends over 13 amino acids. CDR3 bases: TGTGCCAGCAGTTACGACTTGTCCTACGAGCAGTACTTC. This gives the protein CASSYDLSYEQYF.

This chain uses TRBV30 with TRBJ2-7; D might be TRBD2 (5 bases). The CDR3 has 16 residues. Germline V gene sequence: CDR1 GTSNPN, CDR2 SVGIG (reference sequence). The V gene lost 4 bases and the J gene lost 0 bases, with 19 bases spanning the gap. CDR3 DNA sequence: TGTGCCTGGAAGACCCCGGGGAGATTCAGCTCCTACGAGCAGTACTTC. This sequence encodes CAWKTPGRFSSYEQYF.

V gene TRBV19 combines with J gene TRBJ2-7; 8 bases agree with TRBD2. Germline V CDR1 and CDR2: LNHDA, SQIVND (reference sequence). The CDR3 is 13 residues long. Trimming took 6 bases from V and 5 from J; bases not matched to a gene: 6. The CDR3 here is CASSRGGLDEQYF. The DNA for the CDR3 is TGTGCCAGTAGCCGCGGGGGGCTGGACGAGCAGTACTTC.

The chain is built from TRBV6-5 and TRBJ2-7; D ambiguous. The V gene lost 0 bases and the J gene lost 2 bases, with 14 bases spanning the gap. The CDR3 totals 16 residues. Germline loops: CDR1 MNHEY, CDR2 SVGAGI. Here the CDR3 DNA reads TGTGCCAGCAGTTACTCGATTGGAAGCAGAACCTACGAGCAGTACTTC. Translation gives CASSYSIGSRTYEQYF.